This T cell receptor (beta chain) is from a study of CXCR3-negative and CXCR3-positive naive CD8 T cells. Study results and limitations: Naive cells with CXCR3 showed TRB CDR3s that were more hydrophobic than those in CXCR3-negative naive cells.

With regard to this clonotype: Its target is not known.

cDNA libraries for TRB were generated by 5' RACE incorporating UMI labels. TCRdb re-called the 5' RACE reads and catalogs CDR3 proteins one per entry, DNA excluded. The sample spans about 63,000 distinct CDR3 sequences; the ten largest clones claim over 4%. The CDR3 runs 14 residues. CDR1 SQVTM and CDR2 ANQGSEA come from the germline V gene. J is TRBJ2-7 and V is TRBV29-1; TCRdb names TRBD2, which stays unverified in the absence of DNA. Sequenced sample: naive CXCR3+ CD8+ T cells from blood. Subset defined: CD45RO-CCR7+CD27+CD95- naive CD8+ T cells expressing CXCR3 (TNR3+). The receptor's source is a human donor in good health. Some clones in this sample may be carry-over from other donors' samples. The CDR3 protein is CSAGPRAGYHEQYF.